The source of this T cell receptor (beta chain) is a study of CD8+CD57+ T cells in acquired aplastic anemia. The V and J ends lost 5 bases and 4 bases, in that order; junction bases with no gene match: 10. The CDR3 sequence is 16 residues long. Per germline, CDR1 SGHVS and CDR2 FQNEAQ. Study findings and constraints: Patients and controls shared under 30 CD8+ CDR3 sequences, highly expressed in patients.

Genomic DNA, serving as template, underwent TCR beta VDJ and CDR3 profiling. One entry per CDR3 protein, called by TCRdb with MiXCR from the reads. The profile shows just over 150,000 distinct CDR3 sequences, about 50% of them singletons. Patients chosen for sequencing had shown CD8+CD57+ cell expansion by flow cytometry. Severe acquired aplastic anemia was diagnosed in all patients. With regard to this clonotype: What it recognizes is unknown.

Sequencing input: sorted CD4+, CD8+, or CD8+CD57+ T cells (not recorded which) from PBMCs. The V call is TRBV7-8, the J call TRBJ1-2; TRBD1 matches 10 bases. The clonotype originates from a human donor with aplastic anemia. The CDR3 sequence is CASSPMGTGVFYGYTF. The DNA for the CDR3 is TGTGCCAGCAGCCCCATGGGGACAGGGGTATTCTATGGCTACACCTTC.